The 20 T cell receptor beta chains below were found in one sample sequenced in a study of shared clonotypes between healthy human individuals. Repertoires were generated with immunoSEQ multiplex PCR, while TCRdb's copy carries only in-frame clones and drops some. The sample consists of hundreds of thousands of clones, around three quarters of them appearing once. The sample taken for sequencing was memory CD4+ T cells sorted from blood. Subset: CD45RA-negative fraction. The receptors here all came from a woman in her thirties in good health.

The CDR3 sequence is CASSYGTGQMYEQYF. As DNA, the CDR3 is TGTGCCAGTAGCTATGGGACAGGGCAGATGTACGAGCAGTACTTC. V and J are TRBV19 and TRBJ2-7, with TRBD1 matching 9 bases. Germline V CDR1 and CDR2: LNHDA, SQIVND (reference sequence). The trim removed 6 bases at V and 4 bases at J, leaving 10 bases unmatched. The CDR3 is made up of 15 amino acids.

In nucleotides, the CDR3 is TGTGCCAGCAGCGCTCTTAGGCAAGAGACCCAGTACTTC. Translating it yields CASSALRQETQYF. The chain joins TRBV6-1 to TRBJ2-5, with D hard to call. V was shortened by 6 bases and J by 2 bases, with 10 bases between the two germline ends. CDR1 MNHNS and CDR2 SASEGT come from the germline V gene. The length of the CDR3 is 13 residues.

As regards this clone: Other nucleotide sequences from this sample produce the same CDR3. The chain combines TRBV2 with TRBJ2-5, with D uncertain. The CDR3 has 13 amino acids. The germline V gene encodes CDR1 SNHLY and CDR2 FYNNEI. V was trimmed by 0 bases and J by 3 bases, leaving 5 bases between them. The CDR3 sequence: CASSEAQEETQYF. DNA for the CDR3: TGTGCCAGCAGTGAAGCCCAGGAAGAGACCCAGTACTTC.

The chain couples TRBV4-1 to TRBJ1-3, with TRBD1 identical over 7 bases. V lost 2 bases, J lost 7 bases, and 8 bases stayed unmatched. The CDR3 is 15 residues long. Germline V CDR1 and CDR2: MGHRA, YSYEKL. The CDR3 sequence: CASSQPRTGQNTIYF. CDR3 nucleotide sequence: TGCGCCAGCAGCCAACCGCGGACAGGACAGAACACCATATATTTT.

The chain links TRBV7-9 to TRBJ2-2; TRBD2 matches at 8 bases. The CDR3 is 15 residues long. Germline CDR1 and CDR2: SEHNR and FQNEAQ (reference sequence). With 1 base clipped from V and 7 bases from J, the junction kept 5 bases outside the gene matches. The CDR3 DNA is TGTGCCAGCAGCTTAGAATCCCTAGCGGGCGGGGAGCTGTTTTTT. As protein: CASSLESLAGGELFF.

This clone has more than one count but fewer than ten. The chain carries TRBV6-1 and TRBJ2-1; D is perhaps TRBD1 (6 bases). The CDR3 spans 16 residues. Germline loops: CDR1 MNHNS, CDR2 SASEGT. The V end lost 4 bases, the J end lost 2 bases, and 15 bases lay between the germline ends. CDR3 loop: CASSVITGTTYNEQFF. The DNA of the CDR3 is TGTGCCAGCAGTGTAATAACCGGGACAACCTACAATGAGCAGTTCTTC.

This clone was found a few times. The chain uses TRBV5-1 and TRBJ2-2; no definite D call. The germline V gene encodes CDR1 SGHRS and CDR2 YFSETQ. With 4 bases removed from V and 5 bases from J, the gap between germline ends came to 18 bases. The CDR3 is 16 amino acids. In DNA form, the CDR3 reads TGCGCCAGCAGCCTGATCAGGCTGGGTGGTACCGGGGAGCTGTTTTTT. It specifies CASSLIRLGGTGELFF.

The chain carries TRBV27 and TRBJ1-2; D possibly corresponds to TRBD1 (6 bases). CDR1 MNHEY and CDR2 SMNVEV come from the germline V gene (reference sequence). Trimming pared 3 bases from V and 3 bases from J, leaving 8 bases between. The CDR3 length is 13 residues. CDR3 protein: CASSFRGHYGYTF. CDR3 DNA sequence: TGTGCCAGCAGTTTCAGGGGTCACTATGGCTACACCTTC.

This rearrangement joins TRBV27 to TRBJ2-7; the D is unclear. V was clipped by 1 base and J by 3 bases, with 13 bases between them. Germline V gene sequence: CDR1 MNHEY, CDR2 SMNVEV (reference sequence). This CDR3 comprises 15 residues. The CDR3 nucleotides read TGTGCCAGCAGTTTATTAAGCGTGACCAACTACGAGCAGTACTTC. The encoded protein is CASSLLSVTNYEQYF.

Points on this clone: Within the sample, other DNA sequences also encode this same CDR3. The V and J genes are TRBV19 and TRBJ2-5; D gene ambiguous. Germline V gene sequence: CDR1 LNHDA, CDR2 SQIVND (reference sequence). This CDR3 spans 11 amino acids. Between the trimmed V and J ends, which lost 9 bases and 1 base, there was a span of 6 bases. Written as DNA, the CDR3 is TGTGCCAGCGGAACCCAAGAGACCCAGTACTTC. Translated, it gives CASGTQETQYF.

This chain joins TRBV7-8 and TRBJ2-1; TRBD2 matches at 7 bases. Germline V gives CDR1 SGHVS, CDR2 FQNEAQ. The CDR3 sequence is 13 residues long. Losses at the gene ends were 2 bases for V and 9 bases for J; bases not matched to a gene: 4. CDR3 sequence: CASSLSGEGEQFF. The CDR3 DNA reads as TGTGCCAGCAGCTTAAGTGGGGAGGGTGAGCAGTTCTTC.

This clone was counted many times. The V call is TRBV7-9, the J call TRBJ2-1; D may be TRBD2 (6 bases). This CDR3 comprises 16 residues. Germline V lookup: CDR1 SEHNR, CDR2 FQNEAQ (reference sequence). Between the trimmed V and J ends, which lost 1 base and 3 bases, there was a span of 13 bases. DNA for the CDR3: TGTGCCAGCAGCTTAGTACCGGGAGTTATCTACAATGAGCAGTTCTTC. It specifies CASSLVPGVIYNEQFF.

The V call is TRBV6-6, the J call TRBJ2-2, with D tentatively TRBD1 or TRBD2 (5 bases each). Trimming shortened V by 10 bases and J by 7 bases, and 13 bases separated the two germline ends. This CDR3 is built from 12 residues. Germline CDR1 MNHNY, CDR2 SVGAGI (reference sequence). The CDR3 region has the DNA TGTGCCACGCGACGGGACGGCGGGGAGCTGTTTTTT. Translated: CATRRDGGELFF.

This chain links TRBV28 with TRBJ2-3; 9 positions agree with TRBD2. CDR1 is MDHEN, CDR2 SYDVKM, per germline. CDR3 length: 15 residues. The J segment lost 2 bases and the V segment lost 5 bases, leaving 5 bases of the junction unmatched. The CDR3 DNA follows: TGTGCCAGCAGTATTGGCGGGAGGGTCACAGATACGCAGTATTTT. It specifies CASSIGGRVTDTQYF.

The chain recombines TRBV4-1 with TRBJ2-5; tentatively, D is TRBD1 or TRBD2 (5 bases each). The germline V and J ends were trimmed by 2 bases and 5 bases, with 21 bases remaining between them. Germline V gives CDR1 MGHRA, CDR2 YSYEKL. CDR3 length: 17 amino acids. CDR3: CASSQFSGTGRRETQYF. The CDR3 DNA follows: TGCGCCAGCAGCCAATTCTCGGGGACCGGTAGGAGGGAGACCCAGTACTTC.

V is TRBV23-1 and J is TRBJ2-7; 10 bases fit TRBD2. TRBV23-1 is recorded as an ORF, its role being uncertain. V shed 0 bases, J shed 0 bases, and the junction held 2 bases outside the gene matches. This CDR3 is built from 16 residues. The CDR3 coding sequence is TGCGCCAGCAGTCAATCGGGACTAGCGCCCTCCTACGAGCAGTACTTC. Translating it yields CASSQSGLAPSYEQYF.

The V gene is TRBV14, the J gene TRBJ1-5, with TRBD1 as a possible D gene (5 bases). There are 14 residues in the CDR3. Germline lookup yields CDR1 SGHDN and CDR2 FVKESK. V lost 2 bases to trimming and J lost 3 bases, with 8 bases between them. The CDR3 region is CASSQSGTNQPQHF. CDR3 DNA sequence: TGTGCCAGCAGCCAATCCGGGACCAATCAGCCCCAGCATTTT.

As for this clone: A junction boundary mismatches the germline segment, possibly from a read error. The gene calls are TRBV2 and TRBJ2-1; 9 nucleotides match TRBD2. The germline gives CDR1 SNHLY, CDR2 FYNNEI. The CDR3 extends over 11 amino acids. The CDR3 spells CASSQAGGSFF. The DNA for the CDR3 is TGTGCCAGCAGTCAAGCGGGAGGTTCCTTCTTC.

This clone was found once. The chain couples TRBV7-2 to TRBJ2-7; D gene ambiguous. Looked up from germline, CDR1 is SGHTA and CDR2 is FQGNSA. CDR3 length: 13 amino acids. V was cut by 1 base and J by 6 bases, with 10 bases left in between. For the CDR3, the DNA is TGTGCCAGCAGCTTAGTGAGCAGGCCCGAGCAGTACTTC. Encoded protein: CASSLVSRPEQYF. Drawing the rest from reference TRBV7-2 and TRBJ2-7, the complete variable domain is GAGVSQSPSNKVTEKGKDVELRCDPISGHTALYWYRQSLGQGLEFLIYFQGNSAPDKSGLPSDRFSAERTGGSVSTLTIQRTQQEDSAVYLCASSLVSRPEQYFGPGTRLTVT.

The chain is built from TRBV18 and TRBJ1-2; a weak D match, TRBD1 (5 bases). The CDR3 has 11 amino acids. The ends were cut back, 2 bases at V and 8 bases at J, with 6 bases in the middle. CDR1 is KGHSH and CDR2 is LQKENI in the germline V gene. The CDR3 DNA sequence: TGTGCCAGCTCACCAGGGGCCGGCTACACCTTC. Translated, it gives CASSPGAGYTF.